The clone carrying this T cell receptor (beta chain) was counted once. TCRdb's table, derived via immunoSEQ multiplex PCR, lists solely in-frame clones and lacks some. This sample yields approximately 120,000 clones, of which around nine tenths are seen a single time; roughly 1.2% belongs to the top ten. These data belong to a study of blood T cell repertoires in COVID-19. CDR3 length equals 14 residues. Germline V gene sequence: CDR1 LNHDA, CDR2 SQIVND (reference sequence). The ends lost 9 bases at V and 5 bases at J; junction bases unmatched: 7. The sequencing sample was made of peripheral blood. The origin of this receptor is a woman aged 80 or older with acute or convalescent COVID-19. The chain employs TRBV19 and TRBJ1-1; 12 positions match TRBD1. CDR3 loop: CASPWDRGQTEAFF. The CDR3 DNA follows: TGTGCCAGCCCGTGGGACAGGGGGCAAACTGAAGCTTTCTTT.